In this sample, the clone carrying this T cell receptor (beta chain) is medium-sized (0.01 to 0.1%). Its matching antigen is unknown. V was cut by 5 bases and J by 3 bases, with 15 bases left in between. Germline V gives CDR1 LNHDA, CDR2 SQIVND (reference sequence). This CDR3 contains 15 residues. The data stem from a study of T cell responses to AZD1222 COVID-19 vaccine. Regarding the study as a whole: No day 14 peak samples; only post-peak repertoires were characterized. Distributed over spike, vaccine-associated CD4 TCRs predominated at 160-218 and 743-854. Females outnumbered males among donors, who were mostly white British; clonal diversity was possibly underestimated.

Whether given at about 4 or about 12 weeks, second doses were pooled. Repertoires were generated with immunoSEQ multiplex PCR, while TCRdb's copy carries only in-frame clones and drops some. This table holds some 58,000 clones, approximately 80% found once. The material was peripheral blood, obtained 28 days after the second AZD1222 dose. The chain is built from TRBV19 and TRBJ2-3; D uncertain. This sequence was found in an adult who received the AZD1222 COVID-19 vaccine. The CDR3 reads CASSRSERRTDTQYF. The CDR3 nucleotides are TGTGCCAGTAGTCGTTCAGAGAGACGGACAGATACGCAGTATTTT.